A selection of T cell receptor beta chains follows, all from one sample in a study of blood T cell repertoires in COVID-19. Profiled with immunoSEQ multiplex PCR; TCRdb holds only in-frame clones, not every one. This table holds tens of thousands of clones, around 91% found once. Sequenced: peripheral blood. These receptors all come from a man aged 50 to 59 with COVID-19, enrolled during active disease. Both conserved end residues are part of each CDR3. The D gene is left open where the match is weak. Clone size is given for some rows only: seen once, a few or many times, or a class if the clone is expanded.

J gene | clone size | V gene | D gene | CDR3 length | CDR3 DNA | CDR3 protein
TRBJ2-1 | . | TRBV5-1 | . | 13 | TGCGCCAGCAGCTCCAGACCGGGGAACGAGCAGTTCTTC | CASSSRPGNEQFF
TRBJ1-4 | . | TRBV6-5 | TRBD1 | 14 | TGTGCCAGCAGTCCCGACAGGGCTAATGAAAAACTGTTTTTT | CASSPDRANEKLFF
TRBJ1-1 | . | TRBV10-3 | TRBD1 | 13 | TGTGCCACCCTAGGGACAGCGAACACTGAAGCTTTCTTT | CATLGTANTEAFF
TRBJ2-7 | . | TRBV11-2 | . | 14 | TGTGCCAGCAGCTTAGGGACAGTGCCCTACGAGCAGTACTTC | CASSLGTVPYEQYF
TRBJ2-1 | . | TRBV6-5 | TRBD2 | 15 | TGTGCCAGCAGACCCCCGGGACTAGCGGGCAATGAGCAGTTCTTC | CASRPPGLAGNEQFF
TRBJ1-5 | . | TRBV3-1/TRBV3-2 | TRBD1 | 16 | TGTGCCAGCAGCCAAGGGGACAGGGGGTTTAATCAGCCCCAGCATTTT | CASSQGDRGFNQPQHF
TRBJ2-1 | . | TRBV4-3 | . | 14 | TGCGCCAGCAGCCAAGGACTGGAGTACAATGAGCAGTTCTTC | CASSQGLEYNEQFF
TRBJ1-2 | . | TRBV19 | . | 15 | TGTGCCAGTAGTATGGAGGGGAAGGGATCCTATGGCTACACCTTC | CASSMEGKGSYGYTF
TRBJ2-7 | . | TRBV10-3 | . | 14 | TGTGCCATCAGTGAGTCGACAGGCTCCTACGAGCAGTACTTC | CAISESTGSYEQYF
TRBJ1-3 | . | TRBV27 | . | 16 | TGTGCCAGCAGTGAGATCGGGGGTCGCTCTGGAAACACCATATATTTT | CASSEIGGRSGNTIYF
TRBJ2-7 | . | TRBV12-5 | TRBD1 | 14 | TGTGCTAGTGGGATATTGGGACAGGGGGGGGAGCAGTACTTC | CASGILGQGGEQYF
TRBJ2-3 | . | TRBV7-3 | TRBD1 | 13 | TGTGCCAGCAGCTCTGACAGGGAAAATACGCAGTATTTT | CASSSDRENTQYF
TRBJ2-7 | . | TRBV28 | . | 14 | TGTGCCAGCAGTTTAGGACAGCACTCCTACGAGCAGTACTTC | CASSLGQHSYEQYF
TRBJ1-2 | . | TRBV19 | . | 16 | TGTGCCAGTAGTCATTCCGGGCCCAGGGCCAGGGATGGCTACACCTTC | CASSHSGPRARDGYTF
TRBJ2-5 | . | TRBV11-3 | . | 13 | TGTGCCAGCAGCTTAGGTAGCAAAGAGACCCAGTACTTC | CASSLGSKETQYF
TRBJ1-2 | . | TRBV4-2 | . | 17 | TGTGCCAGCAGCCAGCCCGAAGGGGGACGGGCTCCCGGGGGCTACACCTTC | CASSQPEGGRAPGGYTF
TRBJ2-3 | once | TRBV7-9 | TRBD2 | 16 | TGTGCCAGCAGCTCTAGCGGGGCTAGTAACGAAGATACGCAGTATTTT | CASSSSGASNEDTQYF
TRBJ1-1 | . | TRBV3-1/TRBV3-2 | TRBD1 | 14 | TGTGCCAGCAGCCGGAATGACAGGGCCACTGAAGCTTTCTTT | CASSRNDRATEAFF
TRBJ1-5 | . | TRBV19 | TRBD1 | 17 | TGTGCCAGTAGTATGCTAGGGCAGGGGGGTACCAATCAGCCCCAGCATTTT | CASSMLGQGGTNQPQHF
TRBJ2-1 | . | TRBV6-1 | . | 15 | TGTGCCAGCAGTGAACTGGTGGGAGCCTACAATGAGCAGTTCTTC | CASSELVGAYNEQFF
TRBJ1-4 | . | TRBV28 | TRBD1 | 14 | TGTGCCAGCAGCCCAACAGGGGTCGACGAAAAACTGTTTTTT | CASSPTGVDEKLFF
TRBJ2-2 | . | TRBV15 | TRBD2 | 17 | TGTGCCACCAGCAGAGATCGACTAGCGGGAGCGGTCGGGGAGCTGTTTTTT | CATSRDRLAGAVGELFF
TRBJ2-5 | once | TRBV2 | TRBD2 | 15 | TGTGCCAGCAGTGATCCAGCGGGAGGAGGAGAGACCCAGTACTTC | CASSDPAGGGETQYF
TRBJ2-2 | . | TRBV9 | . | 16 | TGTGCCAGCAGCGTAGCGGCGGCCTCGAACACCGGGGAGCTGTTTTTT | CASSVAAASNTGELFF
TRBJ1-1 | . | TRBV7-3 | . | 14 | TGTGCCAGCAGCTCGCAGGCGCTGAACACTGAAGCTTTCTTT | CASSSQALNTEAFF
TRBJ2-1 | . | TRBV4-2 | . | 15 | TGTGCCAGCAGCCCATATTCGGGAGACAGTAATGAGCAGTTCTTC | CASSPYSGDSNEQFF
TRBJ2-5 | . | TRBV10-3 | TRBD2 | 15 | TGTGCCATCAGGGGCCTAGCGGGAGATCAAGAGACCCAGTACTTC | CAIRGLAGDQETQYF
TRBJ2-6 | once | TRBV6-6 | . | 13 | TGTGCCAGCAAAGAGACTGGGGCCAACGTCCTGACTTTC | CASKETGANVLTF
TRBJ1-1 | once | TRBV7-2 | . | 14 | TGTGCCAGCAGCTTAAACAGGGATGACACTGAAGCTTTCTTT | CASSLNRDDTEAFF
TRBJ2-1 | . | TRBV19 | . | 12 | TGTGCCAGTAGCCCCGACTCAAATGAGCAGTTCTTC | CASSPDSNEQFF
TRBJ2-3 | . | TRBV2 | TRBD2 | 16 | TGTGCCAGCAGTGTCGGACTAGCGGGAGGCGGGGATACGCAGTATTTT | CASSVGLAGGGDTQYF
TRBJ2-6 | . | TRBV6-5 | . | 15 | TGTGCCAGCAGTCTCTACGAGGCTGGGGCCAACGTCCTGACTTTC | CASSLYEAGANVLTF
TRBJ2-3 | . | TRBV10-3 | TRBD2 | 14 | TGTGCCATCAGTAGCGGGAGCGGCACAGATACGCAGTATTTT | CAISSGSGTDTQYF
TRBJ2-1 | . | TRBV30 | . | 12 | TGTGCCTGGAGTACAGGGCGGGTTGAGCAGTTCTTC | CAWSTGRVEQFF
TRBJ2-7 | . | TRBV11-3 | . | 15 | TGTGCCAGCAGCTTAGGAGGCGGCCCATCCTACGAGCAGTACTTC | CASSLGGGPSYEQYF
TRBJ1-5 | . | TRBV7-2 | . | 15 | TGTGCCAGCAGCTTAGAACAGGGTGCTAGTCAGCCCCAGCATTTT | CASSLEQGASQPQHF
TRBJ2-7 | . | TRBV7-2 | . | 12 | TGTGCCAGCAGCTTAACCCTAAACGAGCAGTACTTC | CASSLTLNEQYF
TRBJ2-7 | . | TRBV6-5 | . | 14 | TGTGCCAGCAGGGAGGAAGTGAGGGCCTACGAGCAGTACTTC | CASREEVRAYEQYF
TRBJ2-4 | . | TRBV4-2 | TRBD2 | 18 | TGTGCCAGCAGCCAGGGACTAGCGGGAGATTGGGCCAAAAACATTCAGTACTTC | CASSQGLAGDWAKNIQYF
TRBJ2-5 | . | TRBV18 | TRBD2 | 15 | TGTGCCAGCTCACCACGTGCCGGGGAGGGGGAGACCCAGTACTTC | CASSPRAGEGETQYF
TRBJ1-1 | . | TRBV5-1 | . | 13 | TGCGCCAGCAGCTTGGCAGTGAACACTGAAGCTTTCTTT | CASSLAVNTEAFF
TRBJ2-3 | medium-sized | TRBV2 | . | 13 | TGTGCCAGCAGTCACGAGGACACAGATACGCAGTATTTT | CASSHEDTDTQYF
TRBJ1-6 | . | TRBV11-2 | . | 17 | TGTGCCAGCAGCTTAGCGTCGACAGTAGTTCTTAATTCACCCCTCCACTTT | CASSLASTVVLNSPLHF
TRBJ2-1 | . | TRBV9 | TRBD1 | 16 | TGTGCCAGCAGCCCTAGTGTCAGGGGACAGTACAATGAGCAGTTCTTC | CASSPSVRGQYNEQFF
TRBJ2-5 | . | TRBV19 | . | 15 | TGTGCCAGTACTCTGGGGGGAGCGGATCGAGAGACCCAGTACTTC | CASTLGGADRETQYF
TRBJ1-1 | . | TRBV19 | TRBD1 | 14 | TGTGCCAGTAGTAGCCGACAGGGGACCACTGAAGCTTTCTTT | CASSSRQGTTEAFF